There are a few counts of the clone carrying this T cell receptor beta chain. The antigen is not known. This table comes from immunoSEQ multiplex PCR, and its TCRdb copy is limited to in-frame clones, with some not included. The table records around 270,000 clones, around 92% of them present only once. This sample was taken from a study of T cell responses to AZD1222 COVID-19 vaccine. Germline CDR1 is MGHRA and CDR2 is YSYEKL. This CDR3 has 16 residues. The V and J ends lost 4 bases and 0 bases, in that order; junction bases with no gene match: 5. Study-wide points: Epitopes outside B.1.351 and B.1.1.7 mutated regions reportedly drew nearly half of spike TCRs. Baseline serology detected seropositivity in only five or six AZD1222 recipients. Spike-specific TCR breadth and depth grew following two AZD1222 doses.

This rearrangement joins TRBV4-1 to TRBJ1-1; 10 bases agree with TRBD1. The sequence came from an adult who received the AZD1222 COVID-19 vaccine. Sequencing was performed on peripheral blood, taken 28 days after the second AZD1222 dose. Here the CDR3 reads CASSPRQGAMNTEAFF. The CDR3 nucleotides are TGCGCCAGCAGCCCTAGACAGGGGGCTATGAACACTGAAGCTTTCTTT.